The 11 T cell receptor beta chains listed next were all sequenced from one sample in a study of CD8+CD57+ T cells in acquired aplastic anemia. Only patients with CD8+CD57+ cell expansion on flow cytometry were chosen for sequencing. The TCR beta profiling, which covered VDJ combination and CDR3 sequence, was carried out using genomic DNA as the template. TCRdb processed the reads anew with MiXCR; each CDR3 protein has one entry. The data contain hundreds of thousands of distinct CDR3 sequences, about three fifths of them singletons. Sequenced: sorted CD4+, CD8+, or CD8+CD57+ T cells (not recorded which) from PBMCs. Source of these receptors: a human donor with aplastic anemia.

This clonotype has just a few counts. The chain combines TRBV2 with TRBJ1-6; 8 bases fit TRBD1. The CDR3 totals 13 residues. The V and J ends lost 8 bases and 9 bases, in that order; junction bases with no gene match: 6. Germline CDR1 and CDR2: SNHLY and FYNNEI. CDR3 in amino acids: CASGDRGRSPLHF. The CDR3 DNA is TGTGCCAGCGGAGACAGGGGACGTTCACCCCTCCACTTT.

The CDR3 spells CASSLASRREYGYTF. For the CDR3, the DNA is TGTGCCAGCAGCTTAGCTTCCAGGCGCGAATACGGCTACACCTTC. This sequence joins TRBV7-2 and TRBJ1-2, with D uncertain. Looked up from germline, CDR1 is SGHTA and CDR2 is FQGNSA. Trimming took off 0 bases at V and 8 bases at J, with 16 bases between the two ends. There are 15 residues in the CDR3.

This clonotype was detected a few times. The gene calls are TRBV15 and TRBJ2-7, with D perhaps TRBD1 (6 bases). Trimming took 5 bases from V and 2 from J, leaving 16 bases between them. In germline, CDR1 is LNHNV, CDR2 YYDKDF (reference sequence). This CDR3 has 15 residues. CDR3 sequence: CATSGDDRQPYEQYF. The CDR3 DNA is TGTGCCACCAGCGGGGACGACAGGCAACCCTACGAGCAGTACTTC.

This clonotype showed up many times. The J gene is TRBJ1-4, the V gene TRBV12-3 or TRBV12-4; D gene unclear. CDR3 length: 14 amino acids. V was clipped by 1 base and J by 9 bases, with 12 bases between them. This CDR3 reads CASSLDLAVKKLFF. The CDR3, as DNA: TGTGCCAGCAGTTTAGACCTGGCAGTTAAAAAACTGTTTTTT.

This clonotype occurred many times. V and J are TRBV13 and TRBJ1-4, with TRBD1 as a possible D gene (6 bases). V lost 0 bases to trimming and J lost 8 bases, with 16 bases between them. The CDR3 contains 16 residues. The germline V gene has CDR1 PRHDT and CDR2 FYEKMQ (reference sequence). This CDR3 is CASSLGAGGPGEKLFF. As DNA, the CDR3 is TGTGCCAGCAGCTTAGGAGCGGGGGGGCCCGGGGAAAAACTGTTTTTT.

The rearrangement links TRBV11-3 to TRBJ2-7; D tentatively fits TRBD1 or TRBD2 (5 bases each). The CDR3 sequence is 16 residues long. The germline gives CDR1 SGHNT, CDR2 YENEEA. V was trimmed by 7 bases and J by 2 bases, leaving 21 bases between them. The CDR3 sequence is CASTHRAGTAPYEQYF. The DNA of the CDR3 is TGTGCCAGCACCCACCGCGCTGGGACCGCTCCCTACGAGCAGTACTTC.

CDR3 sequence: CASSLPLKETQYF. Written as DNA, the CDR3 is TGTGCCAGCAGCTTACCCTTAAAAGAGACCCAGTACTTC. This rearrangement joins TRBV7-9 to TRBJ2-5; D not resolved. The CDR3 sequence is 13 residues long. V was clipped by 2 bases and J by 3 bases, with 7 bases between them. Germline V lookup: CDR1 SEHNR, CDR2 FQNEAQ (reference sequence).

The chain uses TRBV20-1 and TRBJ2-7, with D perhaps matching TRBD1 (6 bases). Per germline, CDR1 DFQATT and CDR2 SNEGSKA (reference sequence). The V and J ends lost 6 bases and 2 bases respectively, with 17 bases between them. This CDR3 has 14 amino acids. The CDR3: CSAVRDTLTYEQYF. CDR3 coding DNA: TGCAGTGCCGTCCGGGACACCTTGACCTACGAGCAGTACTTC.

The chain combines TRBV20-1 with TRBJ1-6, with D hard to call. The CDR3 is 13 amino acids. V dropped 3 bases and J dropped 9 bases, with 12 bases sitting between them. CDR1 DFQATT and CDR2 SNEGSKA come from the germline V gene (reference sequence). CDR3 amino acids: CSARDSASSPLHF. DNA for the CDR3: TGCAGTGCTAGGGACTCAGCTAGTTCACCCCTCCACTTT.

The genes are TRBV12-3 or TRBV12-4 and TRBJ1-1, with 7 positions matching TRBD1. The V and J ends lost 5 bases and 7 bases, in that order; junction bases with no gene match: 10. This CDR3 has 14 amino acids. This CDR3 is CASSPPGGGIEAFF. The CDR3 coding sequence is TGTGCCAGCAGTCCCCCAGGAGGGGGCATTGAAGCTTTCTTT.

This clonotype was detected ten times or more. The chain combines TRBV5-5 with TRBJ2-7, with D hard to call. The germline V and J ends were trimmed by 0 bases and 5 bases, with 9 bases remaining between them. The CDR3 is made up of 13 amino acids. From germline, CDR1 is SGHKS and CDR2 YYEKEE (reference sequence). CDR3 protein: CASSLDYYHEQYF. For the CDR3, the DNA is TGTGCCAGCAGCTTGGACTACTACCACGAGCAGTACTTC.